This section outlines one T cell receptor beta chain sequence together with its context. Method: immunoSEQ multiplex PCR; TCRdb's copy keeps in-frame clones and lacks some. The sample consists of approximately 350,000 clones, 86% of them appearing once. The data stem from a study of blood T cell repertoires in COVID-19. The J segment lost 0 bases and the V segment lost 5 bases, leaving 6 bases of the junction unmatched. CDR1 and CDR2 from the germline V gene are KGHSH and LQKENI. This CDR3 is built from 16 residues. The genes are TRBV18 and TRBJ1-1, with TRBD1 matching 10 bases. The sequenced sample consisted of peripheral blood. The sequence came from a woman in her sixties or seventies with COVID-19, enrolled during active disease. The CDR3 here is CASSSMGQGMNTEAFF. In DNA, the CDR3 is TGTGCCAGCTCATCCATGGGACAGGGGATGAACACTGAAGCTTTCTTT.